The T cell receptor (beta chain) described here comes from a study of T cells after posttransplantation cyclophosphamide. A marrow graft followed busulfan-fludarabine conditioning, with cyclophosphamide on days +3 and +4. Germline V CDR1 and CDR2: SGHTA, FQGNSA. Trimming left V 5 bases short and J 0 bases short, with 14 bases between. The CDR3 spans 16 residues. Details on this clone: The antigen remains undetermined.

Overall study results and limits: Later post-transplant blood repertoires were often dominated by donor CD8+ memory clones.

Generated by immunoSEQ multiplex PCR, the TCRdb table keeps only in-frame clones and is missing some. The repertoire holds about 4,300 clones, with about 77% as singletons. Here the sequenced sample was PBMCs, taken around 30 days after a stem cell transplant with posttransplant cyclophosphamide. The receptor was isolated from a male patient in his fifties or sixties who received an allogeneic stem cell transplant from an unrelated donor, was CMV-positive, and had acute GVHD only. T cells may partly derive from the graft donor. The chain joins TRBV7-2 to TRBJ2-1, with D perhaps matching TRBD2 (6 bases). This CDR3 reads CASSQDDGGSYNEQFF. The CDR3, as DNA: TGTGCCAGCAGCCAAGATGACGGGGGCTCCTACAATGAGCAGTTCTTC.